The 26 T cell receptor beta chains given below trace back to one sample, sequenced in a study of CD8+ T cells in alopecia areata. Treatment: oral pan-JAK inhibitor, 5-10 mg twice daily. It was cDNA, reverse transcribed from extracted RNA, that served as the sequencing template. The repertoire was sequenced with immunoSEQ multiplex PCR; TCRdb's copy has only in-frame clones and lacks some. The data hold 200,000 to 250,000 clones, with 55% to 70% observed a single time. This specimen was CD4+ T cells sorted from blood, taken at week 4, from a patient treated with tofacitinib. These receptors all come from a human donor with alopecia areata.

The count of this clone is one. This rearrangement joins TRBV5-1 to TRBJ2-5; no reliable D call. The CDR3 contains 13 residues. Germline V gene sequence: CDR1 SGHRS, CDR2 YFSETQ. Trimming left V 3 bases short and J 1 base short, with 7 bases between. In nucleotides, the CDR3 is TGCGCCAGCAGCTCGGCAGCCCAAGAGACCCAGTACTTC. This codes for CASSSAAQETQYF.

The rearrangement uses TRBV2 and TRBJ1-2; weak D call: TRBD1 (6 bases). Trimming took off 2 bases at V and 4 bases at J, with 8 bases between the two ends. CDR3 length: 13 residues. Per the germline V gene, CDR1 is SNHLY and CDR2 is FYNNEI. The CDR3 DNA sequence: TGTGCCAGCAGTGAAAGGGGGGCCTATGGCTACACCTTC. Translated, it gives CASSERGAYGYTF.

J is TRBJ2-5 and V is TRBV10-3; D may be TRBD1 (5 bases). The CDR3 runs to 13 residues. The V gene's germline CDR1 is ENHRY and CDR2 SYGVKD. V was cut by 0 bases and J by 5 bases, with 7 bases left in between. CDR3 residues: CAISESAGETQYF. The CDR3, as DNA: TGTGCCATCAGTGAGTCGGCAGGGGAGACCCAGTACTTC.

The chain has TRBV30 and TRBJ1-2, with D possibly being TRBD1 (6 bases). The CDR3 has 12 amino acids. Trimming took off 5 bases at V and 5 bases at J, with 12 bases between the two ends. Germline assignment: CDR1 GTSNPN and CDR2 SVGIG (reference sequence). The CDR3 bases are TGTGCCTGGGGGGGACACCCTTATGGCTACACCTTC. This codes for CAWGGHPYGYTF.

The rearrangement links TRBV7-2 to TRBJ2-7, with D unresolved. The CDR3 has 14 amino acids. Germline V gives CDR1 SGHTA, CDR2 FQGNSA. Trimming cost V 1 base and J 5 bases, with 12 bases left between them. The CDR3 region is CASSLEYSSDEQYF. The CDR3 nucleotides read TGTGCCAGCAGCTTAGAATATTCGTCCGACGAGCAGTACTTC.

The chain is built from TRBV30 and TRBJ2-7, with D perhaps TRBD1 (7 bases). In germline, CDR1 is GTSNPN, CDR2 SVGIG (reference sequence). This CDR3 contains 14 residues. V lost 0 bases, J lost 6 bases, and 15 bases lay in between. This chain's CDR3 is CAWSVWRGQGEQYF. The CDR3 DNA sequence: TGTGCCTGGAGTGTTTGGAGGGGGCAAGGCGAGCAGTACTTC.

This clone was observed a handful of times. This CDR3 is CASSLGGQGNTEAFF. Here the CDR3 DNA reads TGTGCCAGCAGTTTAGGGGGACAGGGAAACACTGAAGCTTTCTTT. The chain couples TRBV27 to TRBJ1-1; 9 bases map to TRBD1. The CDR3 spans 15 residues. Germline values: CDR1 MNHEY, CDR2 SMNVEV (reference sequence). With 2 bases clipped from V and 2 bases from J, the junction kept 3 bases outside the gene matches.

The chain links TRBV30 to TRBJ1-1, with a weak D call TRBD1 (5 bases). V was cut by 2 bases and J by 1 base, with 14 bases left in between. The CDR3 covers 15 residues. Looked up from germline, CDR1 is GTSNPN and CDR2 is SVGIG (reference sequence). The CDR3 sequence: CAWSPMGTRNTEAFF. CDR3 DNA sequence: TGTGCCTGGAGTCCCATGGGGACCCGGAACACTGAAGCTTTCTTT.

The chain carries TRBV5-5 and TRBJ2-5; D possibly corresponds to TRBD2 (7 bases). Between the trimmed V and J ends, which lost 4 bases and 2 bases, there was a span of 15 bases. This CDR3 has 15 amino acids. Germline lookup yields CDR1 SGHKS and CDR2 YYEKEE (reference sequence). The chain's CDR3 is CASSRAGAEQETQYF. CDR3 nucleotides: TGTGCCAGCAGCCGCGCGGGGGCCGAGCAAGAGACCCAGTACTTC. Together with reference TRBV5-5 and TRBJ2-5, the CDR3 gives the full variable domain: DAGVTQSPTHLIKTRGQQVTLRCSPISGHKSVSWYQQVLGQGPQFIFQYYEKEERGRGNFPDRFSARQFPNYSSELNVNALLLGDSALYLCASSRAGAEQETQYFGPGTRLLVL.

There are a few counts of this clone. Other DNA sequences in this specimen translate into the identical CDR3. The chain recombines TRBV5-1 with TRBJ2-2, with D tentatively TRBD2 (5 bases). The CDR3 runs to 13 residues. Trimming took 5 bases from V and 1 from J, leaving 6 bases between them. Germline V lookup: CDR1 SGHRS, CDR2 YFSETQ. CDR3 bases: TGCGCCAGCAGGGAGGAGAACACCGGGGAGCTGTTTTTT. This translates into CASREENTGELFF.

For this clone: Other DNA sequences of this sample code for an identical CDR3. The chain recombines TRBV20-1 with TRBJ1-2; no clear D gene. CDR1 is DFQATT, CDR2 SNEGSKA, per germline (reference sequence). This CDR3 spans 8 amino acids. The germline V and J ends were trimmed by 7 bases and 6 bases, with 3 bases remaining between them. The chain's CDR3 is CSVDGYTF. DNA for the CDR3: TGCAGTGTGGATGGCTACACCTTC.

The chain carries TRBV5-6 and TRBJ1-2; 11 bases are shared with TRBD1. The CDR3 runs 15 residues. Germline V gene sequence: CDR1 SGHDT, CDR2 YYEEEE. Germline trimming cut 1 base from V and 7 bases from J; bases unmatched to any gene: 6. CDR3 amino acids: CASSLRTGGAFGYTF. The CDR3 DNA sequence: TGTGCCAGCAGCTTGCGGACAGGGGGCGCGTTTGGCTACACCTTC.

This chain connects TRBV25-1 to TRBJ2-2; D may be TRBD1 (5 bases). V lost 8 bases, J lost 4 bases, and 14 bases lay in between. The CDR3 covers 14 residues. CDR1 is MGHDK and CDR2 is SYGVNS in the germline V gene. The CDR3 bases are TGTGCCAGCTCCCCCTTAGGGGCCACCGGGGAGCTGTTTTTT. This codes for CASSPLGATGELFF.

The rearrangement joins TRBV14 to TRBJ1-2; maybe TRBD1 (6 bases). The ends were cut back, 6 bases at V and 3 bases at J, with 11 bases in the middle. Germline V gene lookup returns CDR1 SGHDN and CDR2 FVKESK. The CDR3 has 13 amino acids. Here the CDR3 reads CASSRDTDYGYTF. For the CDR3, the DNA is TGTGCCAGCAGTCGGGACACCGACTATGGCTACACCTTC.

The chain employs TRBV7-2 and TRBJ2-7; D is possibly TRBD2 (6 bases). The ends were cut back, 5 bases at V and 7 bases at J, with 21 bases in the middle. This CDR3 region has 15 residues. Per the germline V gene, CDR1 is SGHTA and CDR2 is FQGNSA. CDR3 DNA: TGTGCCAGCAGCCCCCCGGCCGCAAATCGGGGGGAGCAGTACTTC. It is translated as CASSPPAANRGEQYF.

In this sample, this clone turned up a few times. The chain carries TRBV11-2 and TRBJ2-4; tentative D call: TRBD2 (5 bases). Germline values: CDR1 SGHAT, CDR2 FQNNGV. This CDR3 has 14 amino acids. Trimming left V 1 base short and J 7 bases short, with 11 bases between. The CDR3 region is CASSLGLAENIQYF. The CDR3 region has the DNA TGTGCCAGCAGCTTAGGGCTAGCCGAGAACATTCAGTACTTC.

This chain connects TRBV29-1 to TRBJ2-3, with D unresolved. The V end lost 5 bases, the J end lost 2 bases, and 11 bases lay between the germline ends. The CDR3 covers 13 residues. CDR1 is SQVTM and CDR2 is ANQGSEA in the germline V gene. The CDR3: CSVRTENTDTQYF. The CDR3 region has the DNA TGCAGCGTTAGGACGGAGAACACAGATACGCAGTATTTT.

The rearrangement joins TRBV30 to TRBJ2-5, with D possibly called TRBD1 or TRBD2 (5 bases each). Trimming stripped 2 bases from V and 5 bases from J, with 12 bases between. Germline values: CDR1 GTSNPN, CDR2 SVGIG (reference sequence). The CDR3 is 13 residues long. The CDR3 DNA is TGTGCCTGGAGTCGGGACCTGCTGGAGACCCAGTACTTC. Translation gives CAWSRDLLETQYF.

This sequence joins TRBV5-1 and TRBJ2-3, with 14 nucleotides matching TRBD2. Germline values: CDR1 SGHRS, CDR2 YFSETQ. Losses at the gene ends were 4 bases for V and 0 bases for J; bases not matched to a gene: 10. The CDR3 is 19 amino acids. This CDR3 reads CASSPERGTSGGSTDTQYF. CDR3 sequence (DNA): TGCGCCAGCAGCCCGGAACGTGGGACTAGCGGGGGCAGCACAGATACGCAGTATTTT.

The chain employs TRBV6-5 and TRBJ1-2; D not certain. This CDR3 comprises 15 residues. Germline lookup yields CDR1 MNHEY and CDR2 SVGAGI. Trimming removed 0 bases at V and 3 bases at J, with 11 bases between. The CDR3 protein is CASSYSIGEHYGYTF. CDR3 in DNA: TGTGCCAGCAGTTACTCGATCGGGGAACACTATGGCTACACCTTC.

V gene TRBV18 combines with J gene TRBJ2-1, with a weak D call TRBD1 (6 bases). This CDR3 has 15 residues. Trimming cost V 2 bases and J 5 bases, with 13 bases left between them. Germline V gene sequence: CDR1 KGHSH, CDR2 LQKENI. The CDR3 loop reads CASSPLAGADNEQFF. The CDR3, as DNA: TGTGCCAGCTCACCATTGGCAGGGGCGGACAATGAGCAGTTCTTC. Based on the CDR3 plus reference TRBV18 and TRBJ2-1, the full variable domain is NAGVMQNPRHLVRRRGQEARLRCSPMKGHSHVYWYRQLPEEGLKFMVYLQKENIIDESGMPKERFSAEFPKEGPSILRIQQVVRGDSAAYFCASSPLAGADNEQFFGPGTRLTVL.

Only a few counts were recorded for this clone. The CDR3 nucleotides read TGTGCCAGCGTCCGAGGGGCGGGTCTTACCGGGGAGCTGTTTTTT. Its translation: CASVRGAGLTGELFF. This chain connects TRBV7-8 to TRBJ2-2, with D possibly called TRBD1 or TRBD2 (5 bases each). V was pared by 8 bases and J by 5 bases, with 18 bases between. Germline V gene sequence: CDR1 SGHVS, CDR2 FQNEAQ. This CDR3 has 15 amino acids.

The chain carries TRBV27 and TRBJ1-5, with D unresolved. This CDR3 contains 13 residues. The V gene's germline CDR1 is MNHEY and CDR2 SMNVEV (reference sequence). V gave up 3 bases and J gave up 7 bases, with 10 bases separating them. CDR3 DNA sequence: TGTGCCAGCAGTTTGGGGAGCTGGCAGCCCCAGCATTTT. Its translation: CASSLGSWQPQHF.

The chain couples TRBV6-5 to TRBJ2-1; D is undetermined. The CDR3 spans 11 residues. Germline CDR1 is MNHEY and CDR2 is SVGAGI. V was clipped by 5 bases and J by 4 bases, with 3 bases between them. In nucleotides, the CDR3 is TGTGCCAGCAGTCAATACAATGAGCAGTTCTTC. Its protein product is CASSQYNEQFF.

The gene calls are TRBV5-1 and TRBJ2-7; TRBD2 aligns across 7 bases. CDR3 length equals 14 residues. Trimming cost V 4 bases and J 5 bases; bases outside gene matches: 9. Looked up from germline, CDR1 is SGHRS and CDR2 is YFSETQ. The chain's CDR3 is CASSTGLEADEQYF. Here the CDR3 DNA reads TGCGCCAGCAGCACTGGACTAGAGGCTGACGAGCAGTACTTC.

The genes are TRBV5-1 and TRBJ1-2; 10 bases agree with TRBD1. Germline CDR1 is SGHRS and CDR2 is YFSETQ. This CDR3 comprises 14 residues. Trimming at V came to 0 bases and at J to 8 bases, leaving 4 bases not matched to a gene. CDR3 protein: CASSLAGQGSGYTF. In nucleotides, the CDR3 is TGCGCCAGCAGCTTGGCGGGACAGGGGAGCGGCTACACCTTC.